This T cell receptor (beta chain) was sequenced in a study of T cells after yellow fever vaccination. Study-wide points: Boosting was followed by the reappearance of most primary-vaccination clones (roughly 95% CD4, 88% CD8). Weaker overall was a secondary response that nonetheless peaked faster, on day 5 versus 15.

V was clipped by 3 bases and J by 10 bases, with 8 bases between them. Germline loops: CDR1 SGHNT, CDR2 YYREEE (reference sequence). CDR3 length: 11 residues. There are many counts of this clonotype. Its antigen is not known. From the 5' RACE reads, TCRdb called clonotypes with MiXCR, one entry per CDR3 protein. The sample includes approximately 150,000 distinct CDR3 sequences, around 7.7% seen only once; the top ten take roughly 0.73%. The source was CD4+ T cells sorted from PBMCs, collected 5 days after the yellow fever booster vaccination. The TCR was taken from a man under 40 who received the YFV17D yellow fever vaccine. The rearrangement uses TRBV5-4 and TRBJ2-1; D is unresolved. This chain's CDR3 is CASSSRQEQFF. CDR3 nucleotide sequence: TGTGCCAGCAGCTCCCGGCAAGAGCAGTTCTTC.